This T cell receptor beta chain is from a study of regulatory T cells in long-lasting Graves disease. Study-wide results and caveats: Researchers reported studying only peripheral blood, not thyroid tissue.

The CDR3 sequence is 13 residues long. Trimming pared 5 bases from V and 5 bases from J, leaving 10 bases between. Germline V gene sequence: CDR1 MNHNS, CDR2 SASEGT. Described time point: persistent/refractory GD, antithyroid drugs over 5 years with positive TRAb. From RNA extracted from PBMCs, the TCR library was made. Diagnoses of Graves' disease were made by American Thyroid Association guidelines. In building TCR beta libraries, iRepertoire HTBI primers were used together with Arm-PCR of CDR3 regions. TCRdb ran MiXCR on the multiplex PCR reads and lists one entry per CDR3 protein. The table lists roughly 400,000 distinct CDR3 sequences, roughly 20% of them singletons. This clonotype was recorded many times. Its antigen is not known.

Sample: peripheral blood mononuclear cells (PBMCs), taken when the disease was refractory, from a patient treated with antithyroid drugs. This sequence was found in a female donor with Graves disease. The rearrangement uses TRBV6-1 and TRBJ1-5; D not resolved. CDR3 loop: CASSSREHQPQHF. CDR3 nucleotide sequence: TGTGCCAGCAGTAGCCGGGAGCATCAGCCCCAGCATTTT.